This T cell receptor beta chain appears in the sequencing data of a study of cytomegalovirus exposure and HLA in healthy donors. Study at large: The same platform used for the 666 first-cohort repertoires was also used for the 90 to 150 validation repertoires, as a later analysis reported. Study findings and constraints: Both high specificity and high sensitivity reportedly marked the classifier's diagnosis of cytomegalovirus status. Among TCR beta chains, those listed as cytomegalovirus-associated numbered around 180.

The repertoire was sequenced with immunoSEQ multiplex PCR; TCRdb's copy has only in-frame clones and lacks some. The sample yields about 58,000 clones, around 90% seen once. On this clone itself: Antigen: not known.

Germline trimming cut 0 bases from V and 0 bases from J; bases unmatched to any gene: 8. This CDR3 region has 18 residues. Germline CDR1 is MGHRA and CDR2 is YSYEKL. This clonotype was sampled from a man between 18 and 35 years old in good health and CMV-seronegative. The sequenced material came from PBMCs. The gene calls are TRBV4-1 and TRBJ2-1, with 7 bases lining up with TRBD1. The CDR3 loop is CASSQDVVTGSSYNEQFF. The CDR3 nucleotides read TGCGCCAGCAGCCAAGATGTAGTGACAGGGAGCTCCTACAATGAGCAGTTCTTC.